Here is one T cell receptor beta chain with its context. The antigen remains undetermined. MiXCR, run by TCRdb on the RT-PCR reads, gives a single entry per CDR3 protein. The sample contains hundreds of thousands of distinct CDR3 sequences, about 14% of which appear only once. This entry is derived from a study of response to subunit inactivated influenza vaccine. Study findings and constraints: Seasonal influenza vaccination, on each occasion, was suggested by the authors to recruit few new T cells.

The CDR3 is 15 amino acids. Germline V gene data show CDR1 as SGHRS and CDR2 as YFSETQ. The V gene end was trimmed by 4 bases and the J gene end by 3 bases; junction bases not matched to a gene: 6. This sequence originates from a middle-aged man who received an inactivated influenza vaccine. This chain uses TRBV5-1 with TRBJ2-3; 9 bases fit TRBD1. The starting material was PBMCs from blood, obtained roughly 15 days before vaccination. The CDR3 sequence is CASSRGQGGTDTQYF. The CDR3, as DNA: TGCGCCAGCAGCCGGGGACAGGGAGGAACAGATACGCAGTATTTT.